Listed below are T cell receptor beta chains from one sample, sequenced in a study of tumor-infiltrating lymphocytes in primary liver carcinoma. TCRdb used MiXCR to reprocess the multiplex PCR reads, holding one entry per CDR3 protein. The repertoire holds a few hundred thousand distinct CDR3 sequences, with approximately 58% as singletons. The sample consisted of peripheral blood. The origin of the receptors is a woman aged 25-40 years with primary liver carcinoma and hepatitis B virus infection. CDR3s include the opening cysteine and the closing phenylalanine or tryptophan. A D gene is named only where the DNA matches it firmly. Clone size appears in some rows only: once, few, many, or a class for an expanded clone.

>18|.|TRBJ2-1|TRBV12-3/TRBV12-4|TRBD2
TGTGCCAGCAGTTTAGCGAAATTTGCGGGAGGGGATTACAATGAGCAGTTCTTC
CASSLAKFAGGDYNEQFF
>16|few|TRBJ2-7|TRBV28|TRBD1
TGTGCCAGCAGTTTATCCGGACAGGGGGCGCGGTACGAGCAGTACTTC
CASSLSGQGARYEQYF
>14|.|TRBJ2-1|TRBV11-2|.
TGTGCCAGCAGCTCGCGACAGGCCCGAGACGAACAGTTCTTC
CASSSRQARDEQFF
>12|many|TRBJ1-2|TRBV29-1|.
TGCAGCGTTTTGGGGGGGCTACGTGGCTACACCTTC
CSVLGGLRGYTF
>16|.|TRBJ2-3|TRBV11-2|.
TGTACCAGCAGTCTGAGGGAGACGTCGAGCACAGATACGCAGTATTTT
CTSSLRETSSTDTQYF
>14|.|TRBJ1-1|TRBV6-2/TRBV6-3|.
TGTGCCAGCAATTACTCCACGGGGGCCACTGAAGCTTTCTTT
CASNYSTGATEAFF
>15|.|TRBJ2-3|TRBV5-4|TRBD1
TGTGCCAGCAGCCGAAGACAGGGGGCCCCAGATACGCAGTATTTT
CASSRRQGAPDTQYF
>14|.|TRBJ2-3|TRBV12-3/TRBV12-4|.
TGTGCCAGCAGTAAGGCGGGGTCTGCAGATACGCAGTATTTT
CASSKAGSADTQYF
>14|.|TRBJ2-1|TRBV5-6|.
TGTGTCAGCAGCCGGGGGAGCTCCTACAATGAGCAGTTCTTC
CVSSRGSSYNEQFF
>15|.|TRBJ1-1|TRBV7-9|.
TGTGCCAGCAGCTATGGAACAGGGAAGAACACTGAAGTTTTCTTT
CASSYGTGKNTEVFF
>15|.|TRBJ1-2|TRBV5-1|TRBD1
TGCGCCAGCAGCCCCAGACAGGGGGATGTTTATGGCTACACCTTC
CASSPRQGDVYGYTF
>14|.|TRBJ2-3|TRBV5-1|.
TGCGCCAGCACCCGGAGATCTAGCACAGATACGCAGTATTTT
CASTRRSSTDTQYF
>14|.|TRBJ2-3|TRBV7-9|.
TGTGCCAGCACCACGGACTATCTCACAGATACGCAGTATTTT
CASTTDYLTDTQYF
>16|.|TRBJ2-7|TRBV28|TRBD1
TGTGCCAGCAGTTCTACAGGGGGTTTAAGCTCCTACGAGCAGTACTTC
CASSSTGGLSSYEQYF
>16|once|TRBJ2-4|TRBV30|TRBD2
TGTGCCTGGAGTGCTGGAGTAAGCGGGACCAAAAACATTCAGTACTTC
CAWSAGVSGTKNIQYF
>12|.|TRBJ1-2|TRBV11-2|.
TGTGCCAGCAGCATCGACGGCTATGCCTACACCTTC
CASSIDGYAYTF
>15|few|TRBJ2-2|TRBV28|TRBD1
TGTGCCAGCAGCCTCCGGCAGGGGGTCACCGGGGAGCTGTTTTTT
CASSLRQGVTGELFF
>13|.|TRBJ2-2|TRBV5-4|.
TGTGCCAGCAGCTTGGTTGGCACCTGGGAGCTGTTTTTT
CASSLVGTWELFF
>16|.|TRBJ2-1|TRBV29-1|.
TGCAGCGGATTGGGCGCCGGGTGGAGGTCCCCAGATGAGCTGTTCTTC
CSGLGAGWRSPDELFF
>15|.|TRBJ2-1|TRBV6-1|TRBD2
TGTGCCAGCGGCTGGACTAGAGGCGTAGACAATGAGCAGTTCTTC
CASGWTRGVDNEQFF
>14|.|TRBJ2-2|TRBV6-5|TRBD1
TGTGCCAGCAGGGGACAGAGCCACACCCGGGAGCTGTTTTTT
CASRGQSHTRELFF
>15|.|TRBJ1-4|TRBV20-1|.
TGCAGTGCTAGAGATGACCACGGTTCCAATGAAAAACTGTTTTTT
CSARDDHGSNEKLFF
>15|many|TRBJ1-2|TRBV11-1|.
TGTGCCAGCAGTCGGGCCGGGACAACTAACTATGGCTACACCTTC
CASSRAGTTNYGYTF
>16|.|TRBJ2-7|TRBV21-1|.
TGTGCCAGCAGCAAATGCCCCACCGGGACTTGCTACGAGCAGTACTTC
CASSKCPTGTCYEQYF
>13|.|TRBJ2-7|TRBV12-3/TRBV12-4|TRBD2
TGTGCCAGCAGCCCGACTAGCGTCAACGAGCAGTACTTC
CASSPTSVNEQYF
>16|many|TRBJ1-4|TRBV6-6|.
TGTGCCAGCAGTGATTCGATCGGAACAACTAATGAAAAACTGTTTTTT
CASSDSIGTTNEKLFF
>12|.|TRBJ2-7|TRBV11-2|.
TGTGCCAGCAGCTTTCAGTGCGGCGAGCAGTACTTC
CASSFQCGEQYF
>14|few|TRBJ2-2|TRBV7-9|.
TGTGCCAGCAGTCGCGGGGAGTCTACCGGGGAGCTGTTTTTT
CASSRGESTGELFF
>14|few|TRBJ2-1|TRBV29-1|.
TGCAGCGTTGAAGGCCTAGCTGGAGGGAATGAGCAGTTCTTC
CSVEGLAGGNEQFF
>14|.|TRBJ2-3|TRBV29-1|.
TGCAGCGTTCTAAGGGCCGTGGGCACAGATACGCAGTATTTT
CSVLRAVGTDTQYF
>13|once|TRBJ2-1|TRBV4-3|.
TGCGCCAGCAGCCAAGGTGCCTACAATGAGCAATTCTTC
CASSQGAYNEQFF
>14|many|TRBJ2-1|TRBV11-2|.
TGTGCCAGCAGCCCCGGGACCCAGAGGGATGAGCAGTTCTTC
CASSPGTQRDEQFF
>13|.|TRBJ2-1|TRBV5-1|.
TGCGCCAGCAGTTTACAAACCTACAATGAGCAGTTCTTC
CASSLQTYNEQFF
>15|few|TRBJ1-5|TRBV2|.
TGTGCCAGCGGGGGACCTGCTCGGAGCAATCAGCCCCAGCATTTT
CASGGPARSNQPQHF
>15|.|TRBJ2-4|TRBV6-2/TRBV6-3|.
TGTGTCGGCAGTTACGACCCGGGACGGGAAAACATTCAGTACTTC
CVGSYDPGRENIQYF
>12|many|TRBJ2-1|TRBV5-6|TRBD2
TGTGCCAGCAAGGCTAGCGGGGGGGAGCAGTTCTTC
CASKASGGEQFF
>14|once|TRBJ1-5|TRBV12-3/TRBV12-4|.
TGTACCAGTAGTTTAACGGCAGGGGATCAGCCCCAGCATTTT
CTSSLTAGDQPQHF
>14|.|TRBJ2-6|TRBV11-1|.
TGTGCCAGTAGCTGGATCTTTGGGGCCAACGTCCTGACTTTC
CASSWIFGANVLTF
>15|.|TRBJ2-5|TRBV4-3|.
TGCGCCAGCAGCCAAGGACGGCGGTACCAAGAGACCCGGTACTTC
CASSQGRRYQETRYF
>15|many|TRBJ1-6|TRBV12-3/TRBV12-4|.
TGTGCCAGCAGTTTTAGCCCGGACAGCCATTTTCCCCTCCACTTT
CASSFSPDSHFPLHF
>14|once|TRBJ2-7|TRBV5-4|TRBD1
TGTGCCGGCAGCCCGGGGCAGGGGGCCTACGAGCAGTACTTC
CAGSPGQGAYEQYF
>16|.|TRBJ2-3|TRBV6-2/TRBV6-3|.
TGTGCCAGCAGCCGGCGACAAGCTTGGGGTCGGGTTACGCAGTATTTT
CASSRRQAWGRVTQYF
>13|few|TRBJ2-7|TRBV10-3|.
TGTGCCATCAGTGAGTCGAGTGTCCCCGAGCAGTACTTC
CAISESSVPEQYF
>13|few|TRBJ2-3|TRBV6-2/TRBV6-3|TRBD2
TGTGCCGCGGGACTAGCGGGCACAGATACGCAGTATTTT
CAAGLAGTDTQYF